The rows below give T cell receptor beta chains drawn from one sample of a study of T cell therapy after organ transplantation. Their antigens remain unidentified. The method was immunoSEQ multiplex PCR; TCRdb's version includes in-frame clones alone and lacks a portion of them. The data contain 44,000 or so clones, approximately 94% of them seen just once; the ten biggest clones take up 2.5% to 3.5%. Sequencing used CD8+ T cells from blood, obtained before autologous CMV-specific T cell therapy. The receptors come from a human patient who had received a solid organ transplant and had CMV disease. Both conserved end residues are part of each CDR3. The order of the fields is J gene, D gene, clone size, V gene, CDR3 DNA, CDR3 protein. The D gene is left open where the match is weak. Some rows mark clone size as missing; the rest say once, few, many or name a class of expanded clone.

TRBJ1-1	TRBD1	.	TRBV5-6	TGTGCCAGCAGCTTTGGCAGGGGGGAAGTTGGAGCTTTCTTT	CASSFGRGEVGAFF
TRBJ2-7	TRBD2	.	TRBV7-9	TGTGCCAGCAGTTCGGGACTAGCGGACGAGCAGTACTTC	CASSSGLADEQYF
TRBJ2-6	TRBD1	.	TRBV2	TGTGCCAGCAGTGACGGGACAGCCTTCTCTGGGGCCAACGTCCTGACTTTC	CASSDGTAFSGANVLTF
TRBJ1-5	TRBD1	.	TRBV6-1	TGTGCCAGCAGTGAAGTGGACAGGGCGCCTGCGCAGCCCCAGCATTTT	CASSEVDRAPAQPQHF
TRBJ1-1	.	.	TRBV5-4	TGTGCCAGCAGCTGGACATTGGGAGGGAACACTGAAGCTTTCTTT	CASSWTLGGNTEAFF
TRBJ2-5	TRBD1	.	TRBV10-3	TGTGCCATCAGTGAGTCGAAGGACAGGGGAAGGCAAGAGACCCAGTACTTC	CAISESKDRGRQETQYF
TRBJ1-1	TRBD1	.	TRBV19	TGTGCCAGTAGTTCAGGGGGCAAGGAAGCTTTCTTT	CASSSGGKEAFF
TRBJ1-1	.	.	TRBV13	TGTGCCAGCAGCACCCAGGGGATGAACACTGAAGCTTTCTTT	CASSTQGMNTEAFF
TRBJ2-3	.	.	TRBV7-8	TGTGCCAGCAGCCCATCGGACAACCGGAGGGCAGATACGCAGTATTTT	CASSPSDNRRADTQYF
TRBJ1-6	TRBD1	.	TRBV6-4	TGTGCCAGCAGGGAGGGGACAGGGCGGAATTCACCCCTCCACTTT	CASREGTGRNSPLHF
TRBJ1-6	.	.	TRBV30	TGTGCCTGGAGGAACAAACAGAGCTCCTATAATTCACCCCTCCACTTT	CAWRNKQSSYNSPLHF
TRBJ2-1	TRBD2	once	TRBV19	TGTGCCAGTAGTTACGGGAGGTCCTACAATGAGCAGTTCTTC	CASSYGRSYNEQFF
TRBJ2-1	TRBD2	.	TRBV7-9	TGTGCCAGCAGCCCCCCAGCGGGGGACGAGCAGTTCTTC	CASSPPAGDEQFF
TRBJ1-1	.	few	TRBV7-9	TGTGCCAGCAGCTTAGACCCTAAGTTGGCTGAAGCTTTCTTT	CASSLDPKLAEAFF
TRBJ2-7	TRBD1	.	TRBV27	TGTGCCAGCAGTTTGGGACAGGCGACCTACGAGCAGTACTTC	CASSLGQATYEQYF
TRBJ1-2	.	.	TRBV7-8	TGTGCCAGCAGCTTAGGGGGCCGACCCCCCACGGTCTATGGCTACACCTTC	CASSLGGRPPTVYGYTF
TRBJ1-5	.	.	TRBV30	TGTGCCTGGAGTGACCTGGGGCCTACGGGCAATCAGCCCCAGCATTTT	CAWSDLGPTGNQPQHF
TRBJ2-3	TRBD1	.	TRBV27	TGTGCCAGCAGTCCGGGACAGGGTTACACAGATACGCAGTATTTT	CASSPGQGYTDTQYF
TRBJ2-7	TRBD2	.	TRBV5-1	TGCGCCAGCAGTCGGGGGGAGGCCTACGAGCAGTACTTC	CASSRGEAYEQYF
TRBJ2-7	.	.	TRBV11-1	TGTGCCAGCAGCTTAGCGCCAGAGTACAGTCACGAGCAGTACTTC	CASSLAPEYSHEQYF
TRBJ2-5	TRBD2	.	TRBV25-1	TGTGCCAGCAGTGACCTACTAGCGGGAGGTAACCAAGAGACCCAGTACTTC	CASSDLLAGGNQETQYF
TRBJ2-7	TRBD1	.	TRBV5-1	TGCGCCAGCAGTCTCCAGGGGGCGGTCCACGAGCAGTACTTC	CASSLQGAVHEQYF
TRBJ1-1	.	.	TRBV25-1	TGTGCCAGCAGTGAATTAACAGGGATGAACACTGAAGCTTTCTTT	CASSELTGMNTEAFF
TRBJ1-2	TRBD1	.	TRBV27	TGTGCCAGCAGCCTCGACTGGACAGGCGCTCCCTATGGCTACACCTTC	CASSLDWTGAPYGYTF
TRBJ2-7	TRBD2	.	TRBV7-9	TGTGCCAGCAGCTGGTCTGCGGGAGCCCGCTACGAGCAGTACTTC	CASSWSAGARYEQYF
TRBJ1-3	TRBD1	.	TRBV19	TGTGCCAGTAGTATAGTTCCGACAGGGGGCCCGTCTGGAAACACCATATATTTT	CASSIVPTGGPSGNTIYF
TRBJ1-2	.	.	TRBV5-6	TGTGCCAGCAGCATCGGGCGAACCGGCTACACCTTC	CASSIGRTGYTF
TRBJ2-7	.	.	TRBV5-1	TGCGCCAGCAGCTTGGTAGCGGGACAGGAACCTTTACCCTACGAGCAGTACTTC	CASSLVAGQEPLPYEQYF
TRBJ1-2	.	.	TRBV4-3	TGCGCCAGCAGCCAAGATATGGGGGACTATGGCTACACCTTC	CASSQDMGDYGYTF
TRBJ2-5	TRBD1	.	TRBV5-8	TGTGCCAGCAGCTTGGGGACAGGGATAATGGAGACCCAGTACTTC	CASSLGTGIMETQYF